Below, 13 T cell receptor beta chains from the same sample are listed, as sequenced in a study of cytomegalovirus exposure and HLA in healthy donors. Libraries were prepared by immunoSEQ multiplex PCR; TCRdb keeps only in-frame clonotypes and omits some of them. The sample consists of 65,000 to 95,000 clones, roughly 93% of them appearing once. The sequenced sample was PBMCs. These receptors came from a woman aged 30 to 39 in good health and CMV-seronegative.

The count of this clone is one. The V gene is TRBV9, the J gene TRBJ2-1; tentatively, D is TRBD2 (7 bases). The V end was cut by 2 bases, the J end by 4 bases, with 13 bases between. The CDR3 extends over 15 amino acids. CDR1 and CDR2 from the germline V gene are SGDLS and YYNGEE. The CDR3 region has the DNA TGTGCCAGCAGCGTTTGGGGGGGCAGTTACAATGAGCAGTTCTTC. Protein sequence: CASSVWGGSYNEQFF.

This chain joins TRBV19 and TRBJ1-1; D is unresolved. V lost 4 bases and J 2 bases, leaving 11 bases between the germline ends. CDR3 length: 14 residues. The germline gives CDR1 LNHDA, CDR2 SQIVND (reference sequence). The CDR3: CASSRRELNTEAFF. The CDR3 bases are TGTGCCAGTAGTAGGAGGGAACTCAACACTGAAGCTTTCTTT.

V and J are TRBV9 and TRBJ1-3; 9 bases match TRBD1. CDR3 size: 15 residues. In germline, CDR1 is SGDLS, CDR2 YYNGEE. V was clipped by 4 bases and J by 2 bases; unmatched bases: 4. The DNA of the CDR3 is TGTGCCAGCAGCAGAGGGACAGGGACTGGAAACACCATATATTTT. It encodes CASSRGTGTGNTIYF.

This chain joins TRBV9 and TRBJ2-5; D may be TRBD2 (6 bases). With 3 bases removed from V and 7 bases from J, the gap between germline ends came to 16 bases. The CDR3 extends over 14 amino acids. In germline, CDR1 is SGDLS, CDR2 YYNGEE. The CDR3 reads CASSARKDGGTQYF. CDR3 nucleotides: TGTGCCAGCAGCGCCCGAAAGGACGGGGGGACCCAGTACTTC.

The chain employs TRBV4-2 and TRBJ2-1, with TRBD2 as a possible D gene (6 bases). CDR1 and CDR2 (germline): LGHNA, YNFKEQ. Trimming shortened V by 5 bases and J by 1 base, and 12 bases separated the two germline ends. This CDR3 is built from 15 residues. The CDR3 coding sequence is TGTGCCAGCAGCTCCTATAGCGGATCCTACAATGAGCAGTTCTTC. Protein sequence: CASSSYSGSYNEQFF.

The V and J genes are TRBV18 and TRBJ1-1; unclear D gene. CDR3 length: 13 amino acids. Germline V gene sequence: CDR1 KGHSH, CDR2 LQKENI. Trimming took 3 bases from V and 1 from J, leaving 6 bases between them. The DNA of the CDR3 is TGTGCCAGCTCACCGGGCAGGAACACTGAAGCTTTCTTT. This sequence encodes CASSPGRNTEAFF.

This rearrangement joins TRBV9 to TRBJ2-1; TRBD1 aligns across 10 bases. The J segment lost 2 bases and the V segment lost 1 base, leaving 3 bases of the junction unmatched. This CDR3 has 16 residues. The germline CDR1 and CDR2 sequences are SGDLS and YYNGEE. The CDR3 reads CASSVLGQGAYNEQFF. The CDR3 DNA is TGTGCCAGCAGCGTACTTGGACAGGGGGCCTACAATGAGCAGTTCTTC.

This clone showed up just once. This chain connects TRBV28 to TRBJ2-1, with D tentatively TRBD1 (5 bases). V gave up 4 bases and J gave up 4 bases, with 14 bases separating them. Germline V gene sequence: CDR1 MDHEN, CDR2 SYDVKM. The CDR3 runs 15 residues. CDR3 in amino acids: CASSSQGGSYNEQFF. The CDR3, as DNA: TGTGCCAGCAGTTCCCAGGGCGGTTCATACAATGAGCAGTTCTTC. Full variable domain (missing parts from reference TRBV28 and TRBJ2-1): DVKVTQSSRYLVKRTGEKVFLECVQDMDHENMFWYRQDPGLGLRLIYFSYDVKMKEKGDIPEGYSVSREKKERFSLILESASTNQTSMYLCASSSQGGSYNEQFFGPGTRLTVL.

In DNA form, the CDR3 reads TGCGCCAGCAGCCAGACACAATACAGATCAACTAATGAAAAACTGTTTTTT. Translating gives CASSQTQYRSTNEKLFF. This chain links TRBV4-3 with TRBJ1-4, with D hard to call. The CDR3 extends over 17 amino acids. V was cut by 3 bases and J by 0 bases, with 14 bases left in between. Germline values: CDR1 LGHNA, CDR2 YSLEER.

J is TRBJ1-2 and V is TRBV5-4; TRBD1 aligns across 8 bases. The V gene end was trimmed by 5 bases and the J gene end by 1 base; junction bases not matched to a gene: 4. This CDR3 is 14 amino acids long. Germline CDR1 reads SGHNT; CDR2 reads YYREEE (reference sequence). As DNA, the CDR3 is TGTGCCAGCAGAGGGACAGGACATAACTATGGCTACACCTTC. Amino acid sequence: CASRGTGHNYGYTF.

The count of this clone is one. The CDR3 DNA is TGTGCCAGCAGTCCCTTGCGGACTAGCGGGGGGACAAATGAGCAGTTCTTC. Translation: CASSPLRTSGGTNEQFF. The chain links TRBV28 to TRBJ2-1, with 14 bases matching TRBD2. The CDR3 consists of 17 residues. V gave up 5 bases and J gave up 7 bases; unmatched junction bases: 10. CDR1 and CDR2 (germline): MDHEN, SYDVKM.

The chain is built from TRBV7-9 and TRBJ1-3; 8 nucleotides align to TRBD1. V dropped 4 bases and J dropped 0; count of bases not matched to a gene: 2. This CDR3 contains 15 residues. Looked up from germline, CDR1 is SEHNR and CDR2 is FQNEAQ (reference sequence). The CDR3 sequence is CASSSTGASGNTIYF. The CDR3 DNA reads as TGTGCCAGCAGCTCGACAGGGGCCTCTGGAAACACCATATATTTT.

V and J are TRBV6-5 and TRBJ2-7; 10 nucleotides agree with TRBD2. Germline V gives CDR1 MNHEY, CDR2 SVGAGI. The CDR3 has 13 amino acids. Trimming at V came to 5 bases and at J to 4 bases, leaving 2 bases not matched to a gene. The CDR3 is CASSQREGYEQYF. CDR3 nucleotides: TGTGCCAGCAGTCAGCGGGAGGGGTACGAGCAGTACTTC.